This entry concerns a single TCR beta chain. What it binds is unknown. This sample was included in a study of memory CD4+ T cells and cytomegalovirus serostatus. Single viable CD3+CD4+CD8-CD45RO+ cells were sorted as the memory CD4+ T cells. The CDR3 totals 14 residues. V dropped 8 bases and J dropped 6 bases, with 16 bases sitting between them. The germline gives CDR1 MNHEY, CDR2 SMNVEV (reference sequence). Notes on the study in general: The CMV-associated TCR signature appears largely within the CD4+ memory repertoire. A US-trained random forest predicted CMV serostatus with median AUC around 0.92. Each of 55 to 80 CMV-associated TCRbeta sequences occurred in one to five individuals.

The repertoire was sequenced with immunoSEQ multiplex PCR; TCRdb's copy has only in-frame clones and lacks some. The table has approximately 60,000 clones, around 79% seen once; the top ten hold over 2%. The specimen sequenced was memory CD4+ T cells from blood. This chain uses TRBV27 with TRBJ2-2; D may match TRBD1 or TRBD2 (5 bases each). The receptor was isolated from an adult in good health and CMV-seropositive. DNA for the CDR3: TGTGCCAGCGGCCCTTGGGTGGGGGCCGGGGAGCTGTTTTTT. Its protein product is CASGPWVGAGELFF.